The 12 T cell receptor beta chains reported below all come from one sample, sequenced in a study of cytotoxic CD8 clonotypes in ibrutinib-treated CLL. Sequencing used immunoSEQ multiplex PCR; TCRdb keeps in-frame clones, though not all of them. The profile covers over 65,000 clones, with 70% to 80% appearing a single time and roughly 5% taken by the ten largest. The sequences come from PBMCs, collected after 12 months of ibrutinib treatment. The receptors come from a human donor with chronic lymphocytic leukemia.

The rearrangement uses TRBV6-6 and TRBJ2-5; D remains ambiguous. There are 11 residues in the CDR3. V lost 2 bases, J lost 5 bases, and 3 bases lay in between. Germline V lookup: CDR1 MNHNY, CDR2 SVGAGI (reference sequence). As DNA, the CDR3 is TGTGCCAGCAGTTACGTGGAGACCCAGTACTTC. It yields the protein CASSYVETQYF.

About this clone itself: The sample carries other DNA sequences with the same CDR3. The rearrangement uses TRBV7-2 and TRBJ2-3; no clear D. CDR1 SGHTA and CDR2 FQGNSA come from the germline V gene. Trimming left V 1 base short and J 0 bases short, with 5 bases between. The CDR3 length is 14 residues. CDR3 DNA sequence: TGTGCCAGCAGCTTAGGAACTAGCACAGATACGCAGTATTTT. Amino acid sequence: CASSLGTSTDTQYF.

The chain uses TRBV4-2 and TRBJ2-6; D is uncertain. Germline CDR1 reads LGHNA; CDR2 reads YNFKEQ. Trimming removed 4 bases at V and 8 bases at J, with 12 bases between. The length of the CDR3 is 14 residues. The CDR3 sequence is CASSPDPPPNVLTF. CDR3 nucleotides: TGTGCCAGCAGCCCGGACCCCCCGCCCAACGTCCTGACTTTC.

V is TRBV27 and J is TRBJ2-7, with D uncertain. Trimming removed 1 base from V and 2 bases from J, with 12 bases in between. This CDR3 has 15 amino acids. Germline-derived CDR1 and CDR2 are MNHEY and SMNVEV (reference sequence). The CDR3 DNA reads TGTGCCAGCAGTTTATTGCGGCAGACAACCTACGAGCAGTACTTC. Its translation is CASSLLRQTTYEQYF.

The V and J genes are TRBV11-2 and TRBJ2-4, with D perhaps assigned TRBD1 or TRBD2 (5 bases each). CDR1 and CDR2 (germline): SGHAT, FQNNGV. V shed 7 bases and J shed 9 bases, with 28 bases lying between them. This CDR3 is 17 amino acids long. The CDR3 is CASTPFPRDPVSRIQYF. The CDR3 region has the DNA TGTGCCAGCACCCCCTTCCCCCGGGACCCCGTTAGTCGCATTCAGTACTTC.

The V call is TRBV7-8, the J call TRBJ2-1; D gene uncertain. The germline V and J ends were trimmed by 4 bases and 9 bases, with 19 bases remaining between them. CDR3 size: 15 residues. Per the germline V gene, CDR1 is SGHVS and CDR2 is FQNEAQ. CDR3 nucleotides: TGTGCCAGCAGCTCCCTAGACCGTGCTCACACTGAGCAGTTCTTC. It is translated as CASSSLDRAHTEQFF.

The chain recombines TRBV18 with TRBJ2-5; D is undetermined. The CDR3 is 16 residues long. V gave up 0 bases and J gave up 5 bases, with 16 bases separating them. The germline gives CDR1 KGHSH, CDR2 LQKENI. The DNA of the CDR3 is TGTGCCAGCTCACCACCAGGGCGCGGCGTCGGGGAGACCCAGTACTTC. Translating gives CASSPPGRGVGETQYF. Supplemented by reference TRBV18 and TRBJ2-5, the full variable domain reads NAGVMQNPRHLVRRRGQEARLRCSPMKGHSHVYWYRQLPEEGLKFMVYLQKENIIDESGMPKERFSAEFPKEGPSILRIQQVVRGDSAAYFCASSPPGRGVGETQYFGPGTRLLVL.

J is TRBJ1-3 and V is TRBV7-2; maybe TRBD1 (5 bases). This CDR3 contains 12 residues. The germline V gene encodes CDR1 SGHTA and CDR2 FQGNSA. V was trimmed by 1 base and J by 8 bases, leaving 6 bases between them. The CDR3 DNA reads TGTGCCAGCAGCTTAGGGGGGTACACCATATATTTT. Its translation is CASSLGGYTIYF.

The chain carries TRBV5-1 and TRBJ1-2; D is unclear. Germline V gene sequence: CDR1 SGHRS, CDR2 YFSETQ. V was clipped by 0 bases and J by 9 bases, with 9 bases between them. CDR3 length: 12 amino acids. CDR3 region: CASSLGSRRYTF. Here the CDR3 DNA reads TGCGCCAGCAGCTTGGGCAGCCGGCGCTACACCTTC.

The genes are TRBV28 and TRBJ1-3, with D hard to call. Trimming took off 10 bases at V and 4 bases at J, with 11 bases between the two ends. Looked up from germline, CDR1 is MDHEN and CDR2 is SYDVKM. This CDR3 region has 12 residues. In DNA form, the CDR3 reads TGTGCCACACATGTCGCGGGAAACACCATATATTTT. It codes for CATHVAGNTIYF.

This clone was seen a handful of times. V usage is TRBV7-9 and J usage is TRBJ2-1, with TRBD2 matching over 14 bases. V shed 1 base and J 7 bases; nucleotides not matched to a gene: 0. Germline V gene sequence: CDR1 SEHNR, CDR2 FQNEAQ (reference sequence). The CDR3 extends over 15 amino acids. The CDR3, as DNA: TGTGCCAGCAGCTTAGGGACTAGCGGGAGGAATGAGCAGTTCTTC. Translated: CASSLGTSGRNEQFF.

The rearrangement uses TRBV6-6 and TRBJ1-5; tentative D call: TRBD1 (5 bases). Germline CDR1 is MNHNY and CDR2 is SVGAGI (reference sequence). V shed 0 bases and J shed 1 base, with 10 bases lying between them. CDR3 size: 16 residues. The CDR3: CASSYSWGKSNQPQHF. The CDR3 nucleotides read TGTGCCAGCAGTTACTCGTGGGGCAAGAGCAATCAGCCCCAGCATTTT.